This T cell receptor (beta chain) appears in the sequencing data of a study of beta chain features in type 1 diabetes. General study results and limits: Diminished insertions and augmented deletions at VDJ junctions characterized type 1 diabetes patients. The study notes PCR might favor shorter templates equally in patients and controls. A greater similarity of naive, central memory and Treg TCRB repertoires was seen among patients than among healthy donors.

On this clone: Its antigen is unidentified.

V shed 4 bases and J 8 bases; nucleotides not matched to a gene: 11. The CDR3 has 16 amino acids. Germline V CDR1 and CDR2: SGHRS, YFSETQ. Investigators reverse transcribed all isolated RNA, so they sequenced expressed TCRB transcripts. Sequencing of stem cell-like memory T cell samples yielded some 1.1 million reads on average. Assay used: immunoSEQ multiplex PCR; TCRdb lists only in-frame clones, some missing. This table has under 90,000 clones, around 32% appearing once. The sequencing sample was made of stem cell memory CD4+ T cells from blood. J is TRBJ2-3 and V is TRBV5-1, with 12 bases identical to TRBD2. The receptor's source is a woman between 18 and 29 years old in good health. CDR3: CASSTWTSGTGGTQYF. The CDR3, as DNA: TGCGCCAGCAGCACGTGGACTAGCGGGACGGGAGGTACGCAGTATTTT.